This T cell receptor (beta chain) stems from a study of molecular identifiers for immune sequencing clone quantification. Study information: In replicates, RNA taken from 20,000 or 100,000 naive CD8 cells was divided five ways, and four portions underwent sequencing.

Comments on this clonotype: An end of the junction differs from the germline gene, which may be a read error.

MiXCR, applied by TCRdb to the PCR reads, yields one record per CDR3 protein. The sample holds 490,000 or so distinct CDR3 sequences, 20% to 25% seen once. Germline CDR1 reads MNHEY; CDR2 reads SVGAGI. CDR3 length: 18 amino acids. The material sequenced was naive CD8+ T cells from blood, with Jurkat cell RNA spiked in. Subset noted: FACS-sorted CD8+CD4-CCR7+CD45RA+ naive T cells. This TCR was sampled from a human donor in good health. Some libraries in this study had Jurkat cell RNA spiked in. J is TRBJ2-1 and V is TRBV6-5, with 10 positions matching TRBD2. In DNA, the CDR3 is TGTGCCAGCAGGCCATTTCATAGCGGGAGGAGCTCCTACGATGAGCAGTTCTTC. Encoded protein: CASRPFHSGRSSYDEQFF.